This TCR beta chain was documented in a study of blood T cell repertoires in COVID-19. Sequencing used immunoSEQ multiplex PCR; TCRdb keeps in-frame clones, though not all of them. The table includes some 58,000 clones, around 83% detected once. The germline CDR1 and CDR2 sequences are SGDLS and YYNGEE. This CDR3 contains 15 residues. V lost 0 bases, J lost 2 bases, and 11 bases lay in between. Patients from Seattle were sampled longitudinally, starting during active infection. The specimen was peripheral blood. The clonotype originates from a man aged 45-65 years with COVID-19, enrolled during active disease. The chain is built from TRBV9 and TRBJ2-5; D may be TRBD1 (6 bases). The CDR3 coding sequence is TGTGCCAGCAGCGTAGGAGGGGGACCGCAAGAGACCCAGTACTTC. Protein product: CASSVGGGPQETQYF.